A single sample gave rise to the 10 T cell receptor beta chains below, sequenced in a study of blood T cell repertoires in COVID-19. Sequencing used immunoSEQ multiplex PCR; TCRdb keeps in-frame clones, though not all of them. The data hold a few hundred thousand clones, with roughly 80% observed a single time. Material for sequencing was peripheral blood. These receptors were obtained from a woman aged 80 or older with acute or convalescent COVID-19.

In DNA form, the CDR3 reads TGTGCCAGTAGTATGAGACAGGGGGGCTCAGATACGCAGTATTTT. Translated: CASSMRQGGSDTQYF. The chain employs TRBV19 and TRBJ2-3, with TRBD1 matching 9 bases. V was clipped by 3 bases and J by 4 bases; unmatched bases: 5. From germline, CDR1 is LNHDA and CDR2 SQIVND (reference sequence). This CDR3 is 15 amino acids long.

The chain combines TRBV29-1 with TRBJ1-2, with 12 bases aligning to TRBD1. Germline V gene sequence: CDR1 SQVTM, CDR2 ANQGSEA. The CDR3 runs to 14 residues. Trimming at V came to 7 bases and at J to 1 base, leaving 4 bases not matched to a gene. In nucleotides, the CDR3 is TGCAGCGCCGGGACAGGGGGCTTTAACTATGGCTACACCTTC. Translated: CSAGTGGFNYGYTF.

The sample holds a few counts of this clone. The genes are TRBV30 and TRBJ1-4; a possible D gene is TRBD1 (6 bases). V was trimmed by 4 bases and J by 5 bases, leaving 20 bases between them. Germline CDR1 reads GTSNPN; CDR2 reads SVGIG (reference sequence). The CDR3 is 16 amino acids. CDR3 coding DNA: TGTGCCTGGACTCCAGGTGGGGGGGGGCGGAATGAAAAACTGTTTTTT. Translating gives CAWTPGGGGRNEKLFF.

The gene calls are TRBV7-9 and TRBJ1-2; D gene uncertain. The germline V gene has CDR1 SEHNR and CDR2 FQNEAQ (reference sequence). The CDR3 is 13 residues long. V was shortened by 7 bases and J by 5 bases, with 14 bases between the two germline ends. DNA of the CDR3: TGTGCCAGCACCGTGGGAGAGTGGTATGGCTACACCTTC. Translating gives CASTVGEWYGYTF.

The chain joins TRBV6-5 to TRBJ2-5; D perhaps matches TRBD1 (6 bases). The CDR3 loop spans 15 amino acids. With 1 base removed from V and 5 bases from J, the gap between germline ends came to 14 bases. Germline lookup yields CDR1 MNHEY and CDR2 SVGAGI. CDR3 in amino acids: CASSYFGAGVETQYF. CDR3 nucleotides: TGTGCCAGCAGTTACTTCGGGGCAGGGGTGGAGACCCAGTACTTC.

The chain couples TRBV27 to TRBJ2-3; maybe TRBD2 (6 bases). The CDR3 consists of 13 residues. The germline gives CDR1 MNHEY, CDR2 SMNVEV (reference sequence). Trimming shortened V by 7 bases and J by 5 bases, and 13 bases separated the two germline ends. The CDR3 DNA is TGTGCCAGCAAAACGGGAGATCAAGATACGCAGTATTTT. It codes for CASKTGDQDTQYF.

The V and J genes are TRBV7-6 and TRBJ2-7, with D possibly TRBD2 on 6 matching bases. The V end lost 1 base, the J end lost 5 bases, and 9 bases lay between the germline ends. Germline V lookup: CDR1 SGHVS, CDR2 FNYEAQ. The CDR3 runs to 13 residues. The CDR3 loop reads CASSLGDLNEQYF. CDR3 DNA: TGTGCCAGCAGCTTAGGGGACTTAAACGAGCAGTACTTC.

The chain employs TRBV4-1 and TRBJ1-5, with 8 bases fitting TRBD1. J was trimmed by 5 bases and V by 3 bases; bases with no gene match: 6. The CDR3 length is 15 residues. Per germline, CDR1 MGHRA and CDR2 YSYEKL. Here the CDR3 reads CASSQPTGAHQPQHF. The DNA for the CDR3 is TGCGCCAGCAGCCAGCCGACAGGGGCTCATCAGCCCCAGCATTTT.

J is TRBJ2-1 and V is TRBV10-1; tentative D call: TRBD2 (6 bases). The CDR3 covers 14 residues. Germline assignment: CDR1 WNHNN and CDR2 SYGVQD (reference sequence). The ends were cut back, 10 bases at V and 4 bases at J, with 17 bases in the middle. Here the CDR3 reads CATVPGRIYNEQFF. Written as DNA, the CDR3 is TGCGCCACCGTCCCCGGGAGAATATACAATGAGCAGTTCTTC.

The V call is TRBV27, the J call TRBJ1-2; 7 nucleotides agree with TRBD1. This CDR3 is built from 16 residues. Germline CDR1 and CDR2: MNHEY and SMNVEV (reference sequence). V gave up 5 bases and J gave up 3 bases; unmatched junction bases: 12. Written as DNA, the CDR3 is TGTGCCAGCAGTCTTTTTGGAGGGGGCAGGGACTATGGCTACACCTTC. It yields the protein CASSLFGGGRDYGYTF.